This T cell receptor beta chain comes out of a study of blood T cell repertoires in COVID-19. Across the whole study: The samples span acute and convalescent COVID-19 from the United States, Italy and Spain. From T cells, B-cell-depleted T cells, or PBMCs came the material, which was cDNA or gDNA.

This CDR3 has 18 residues. Germline CDR1 LNHDA, CDR2 SQIVND (reference sequence). V lost 2 bases to trimming and J lost 3 bases; unmatched junction nucleotides: 9. Repertoires were generated with immunoSEQ multiplex PCR, while TCRdb's copy carries only in-frame clones and drops some. Of around 95,000 clones in the sample, 85% were seen once. This clone was recorded once. The J gene is TRBJ2-2, the V gene TRBV19, with 10 bases that match TRBD1. The sequence derives from a human donor in a cohort sampled during active COVID-19. The sample taken for sequencing was peripheral blood. The CDR3 nucleotides read TGTGCCAGTAGTATAAAGTGGAGGACAGGGGGGGACACCGGGGAGCTGTTTTTT. Translating it yields CASSIKWRTGGDTGELFF. Full variable domain (outside the CDR3, taken from reference TRBV19 and TRBJ2-2): DGGITQSPKYLFRKEGQNVTLSCEQNLNHDAMYWYRQDPGQGLRLIYYSQIVNDFQKGDIAEGYSVSREKKESFPLTVTSAQKNPTAFYLCASSIKWRTGGDTGELFFGEGSRLTVL.